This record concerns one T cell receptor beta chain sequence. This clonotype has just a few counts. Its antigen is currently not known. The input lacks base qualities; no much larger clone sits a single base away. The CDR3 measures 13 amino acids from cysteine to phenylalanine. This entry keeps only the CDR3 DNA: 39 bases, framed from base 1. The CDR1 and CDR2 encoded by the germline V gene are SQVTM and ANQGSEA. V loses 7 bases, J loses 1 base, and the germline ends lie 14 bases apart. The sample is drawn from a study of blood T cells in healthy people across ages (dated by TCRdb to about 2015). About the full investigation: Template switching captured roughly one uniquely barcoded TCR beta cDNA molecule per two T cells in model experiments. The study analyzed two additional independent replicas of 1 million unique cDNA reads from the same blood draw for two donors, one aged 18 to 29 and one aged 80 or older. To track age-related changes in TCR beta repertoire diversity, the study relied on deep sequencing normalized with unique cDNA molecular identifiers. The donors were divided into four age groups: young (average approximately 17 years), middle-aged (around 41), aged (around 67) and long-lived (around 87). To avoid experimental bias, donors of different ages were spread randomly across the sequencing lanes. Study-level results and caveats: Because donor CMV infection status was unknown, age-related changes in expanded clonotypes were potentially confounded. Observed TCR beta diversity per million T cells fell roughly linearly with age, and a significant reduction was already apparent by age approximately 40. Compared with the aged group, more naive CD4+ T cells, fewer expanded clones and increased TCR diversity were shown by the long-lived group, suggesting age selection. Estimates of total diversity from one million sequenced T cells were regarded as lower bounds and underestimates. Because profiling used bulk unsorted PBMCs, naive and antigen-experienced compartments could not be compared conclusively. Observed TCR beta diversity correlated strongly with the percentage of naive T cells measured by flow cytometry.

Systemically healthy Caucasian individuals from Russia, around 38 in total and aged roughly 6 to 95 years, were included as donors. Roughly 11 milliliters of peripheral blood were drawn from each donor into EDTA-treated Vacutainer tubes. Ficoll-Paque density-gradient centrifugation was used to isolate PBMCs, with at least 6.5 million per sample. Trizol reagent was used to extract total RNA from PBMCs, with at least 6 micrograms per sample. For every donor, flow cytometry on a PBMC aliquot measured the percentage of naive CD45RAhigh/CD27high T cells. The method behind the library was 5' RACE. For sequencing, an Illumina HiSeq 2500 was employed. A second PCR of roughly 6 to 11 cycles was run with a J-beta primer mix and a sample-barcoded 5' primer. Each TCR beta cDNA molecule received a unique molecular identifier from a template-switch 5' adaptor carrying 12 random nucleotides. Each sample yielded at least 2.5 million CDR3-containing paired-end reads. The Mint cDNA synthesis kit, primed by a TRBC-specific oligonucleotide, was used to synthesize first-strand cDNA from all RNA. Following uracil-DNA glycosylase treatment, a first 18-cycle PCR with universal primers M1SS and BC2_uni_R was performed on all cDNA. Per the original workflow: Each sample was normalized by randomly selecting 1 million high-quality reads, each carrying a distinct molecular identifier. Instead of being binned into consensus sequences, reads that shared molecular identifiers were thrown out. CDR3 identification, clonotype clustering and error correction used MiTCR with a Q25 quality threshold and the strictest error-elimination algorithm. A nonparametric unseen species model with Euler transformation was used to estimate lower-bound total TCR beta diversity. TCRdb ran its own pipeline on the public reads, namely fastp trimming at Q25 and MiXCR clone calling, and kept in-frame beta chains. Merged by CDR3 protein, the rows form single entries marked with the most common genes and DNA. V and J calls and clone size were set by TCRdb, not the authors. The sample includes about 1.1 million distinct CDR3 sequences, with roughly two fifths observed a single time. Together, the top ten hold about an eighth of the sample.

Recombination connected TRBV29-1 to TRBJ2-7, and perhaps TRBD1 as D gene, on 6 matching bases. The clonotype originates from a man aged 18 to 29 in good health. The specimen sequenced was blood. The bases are TGCAGCGGTCTCCGGGACAAATCCTACGAGCAGTACTTC. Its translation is CSGLRDKSYEQYF.